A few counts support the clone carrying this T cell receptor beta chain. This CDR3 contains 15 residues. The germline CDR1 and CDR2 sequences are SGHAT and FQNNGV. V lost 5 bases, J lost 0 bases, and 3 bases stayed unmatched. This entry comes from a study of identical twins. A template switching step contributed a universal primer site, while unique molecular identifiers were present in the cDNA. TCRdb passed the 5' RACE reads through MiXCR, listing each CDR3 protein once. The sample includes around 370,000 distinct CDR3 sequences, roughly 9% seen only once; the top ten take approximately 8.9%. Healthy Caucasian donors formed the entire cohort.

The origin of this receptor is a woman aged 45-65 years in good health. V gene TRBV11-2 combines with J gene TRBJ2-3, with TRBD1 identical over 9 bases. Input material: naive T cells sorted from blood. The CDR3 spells CASSRTGESTDTQYF. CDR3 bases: TGTGCCAGCAGCAGGACAGGGGAGAGCACAGATACGCAGTATTTT.